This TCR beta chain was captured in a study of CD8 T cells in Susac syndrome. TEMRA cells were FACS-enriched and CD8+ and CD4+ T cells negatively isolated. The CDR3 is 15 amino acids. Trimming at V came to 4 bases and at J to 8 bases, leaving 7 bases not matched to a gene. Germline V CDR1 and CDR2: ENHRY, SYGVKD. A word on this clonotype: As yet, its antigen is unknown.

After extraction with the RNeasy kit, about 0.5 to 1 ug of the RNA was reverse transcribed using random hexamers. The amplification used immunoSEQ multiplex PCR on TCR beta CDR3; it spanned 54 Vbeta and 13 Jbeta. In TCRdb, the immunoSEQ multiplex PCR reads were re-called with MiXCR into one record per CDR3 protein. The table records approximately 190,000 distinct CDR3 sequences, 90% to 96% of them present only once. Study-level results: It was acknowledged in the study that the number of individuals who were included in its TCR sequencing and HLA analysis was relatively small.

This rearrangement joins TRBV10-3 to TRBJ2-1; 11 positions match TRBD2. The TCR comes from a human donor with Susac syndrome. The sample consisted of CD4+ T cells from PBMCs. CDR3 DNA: TGTGCCATCAGTGGGTTAGCGGGGGGGCCGGATGAGCAGTTCTTC. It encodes CAISGLAGGPDEQFF.